These 14 T cell receptor beta chains originate from one sample sequenced in a study of OX40 agonist ivuxolimab in advanced cancers. TCRdb's table, derived via immunoSEQ multiplex PCR, lists solely in-frame clones and lacks some. The data show under 80,000 clones, with around 90% seen just once and 1.5% to 2% held by the top ten. This sample comprised CD4+ or CD8+ T cells sorted from blood, obtained in a trial of the OX40 agonist ivuxolimab. These receptors were obtained from an adult with an advanced solid tumor such as melanoma, head and neck, liver or kidney cancer.

The chain recombines TRBV5-1 with TRBJ2-7; D is unclear. Per germline, CDR1 SGHRS and CDR2 YFSETQ. CDR3 length: 13 amino acids. V dropped 4 bases and J dropped 2 bases, with 10 bases sitting between them. CDR3 nucleotides: TGCGCCAGCAGCCCCACAGCCGCCTACGAGCAGTACTTC. Translation gives CASSPTAAYEQYF.

The V and J genes are TRBV6-5 and TRBJ1-1; the D gene is possibly TRBD1 (5 bases). CDR1 and CDR2 from the germline V gene are MNHEY and SVGAGI. The CDR3 extends over 15 amino acids. With 6 bases removed from V and 1 base from J, the gap between germline ends came to 15 bases. CDR3 loop: CASRTEGRRNTEAFF. The CDR3 DNA is TGTGCCAGCAGAACTGAGGGGCGTCGGAACACTGAAGCTTTCTTT.

The chain joins TRBV5-1 to TRBJ2-3, with 12 bases identical to TRBD2. Losses at the gene ends were 8 bases for V and 4 bases for J; bases not matched to a gene: 5. Looked up from germline, CDR1 is SGHRS and CDR2 is YFSETQ. The CDR3 extends over 14 amino acids. In DNA form, the CDR3 reads TGCGCCAGTCAGACTAGCGGGAGTGCAGATACGCAGTATTTT. Translated: CASQTSGSADTQYF.

Here the CDR3 reads CASSSWTSGGATGELFF. The CDR3 coding sequence is TGTGCCAGCAGTTCCTGGACTAGCGGGGGGGCGACCGGGGAGCTGTTTTTT. The chain has TRBV28 and TRBJ2-2, with TRBD2 matching 15 bases. The trim removed 4 bases at V and 5 bases at J, leaving 5 bases unmatched. The CDR3 is 17 residues long. Germline-derived CDR1 and CDR2 are MDHEN and SYDVKM.

This clone has just one count. This chain links TRBV9 with TRBJ2-1; 8 nucleotides agree with TRBD2. The V gene end was trimmed by 2 bases and the J gene end by 0 bases; junction bases not matched to a gene: 10. Germline V gene lookup returns CDR1 SGDLS and CDR2 YYNGEE. The CDR3 has 18 amino acids. This CDR3 reads CASSVFSGGPSSYNEQFF. For the CDR3, the DNA is TGTGCCAGCAGCGTTTTTTCGGGGGGGCCTAGCTCCTACAATGAGCAGTTCTTC.

The chain employs TRBV5-1 and TRBJ1-3; no firm D call. The ends were cut back, 4 bases at V and 0 bases at J, with 11 bases in the middle. Germline V lookup: CDR1 SGHRS, CDR2 YFSETQ. The CDR3 runs to 15 residues. The CDR3 DNA reads TGCGCCAGCAGCCCACAACTTGGCTCTGGAAACACCATATATTTT. Protein sequence: CASSPQLGSGNTIYF.

The chain uses TRBV28 and TRBJ1-5, with D perhaps TRBD1 (5 bases). The V and J ends lost 8 bases and 6 bases respectively, with 14 bases between them. From germline, CDR1 is MDHEN and CDR2 SYDVKM. The CDR3 consists of 13 residues. This chain's CDR3 is CASFKGRGQPQHF. Written as DNA, the CDR3 is TGTGCCAGCTTCAAGGGGCGCGGTCAGCCCCAGCATTTT. The whole variable domain, filled in from reference TRBV28 and TRBJ1-5, reads DVKVTQSSRYLVKRTGEKVFLECVQDMDHENMFWYRQDPGLGLRLIYFSYDVKMKEKGDIPEGYSVSREKKERFSLILESASTNQTSMYLCASFKGRGQPQHFGDGTRLSIL.

The chain combines TRBV7-9 with TRBJ2-1; tentative D call: TRBD2 (7 bases). The CDR3 contains 16 residues. The germline V and J ends were trimmed by 3 bases and 4 bases, with 16 bases remaining between them. Per germline, CDR1 SEHNR and CDR2 FQNEAQ (reference sequence). CDR3 bases: TGTGCCAGCAGCTTCGGGGGGCGATTAATTTACAATGAGCAGTTCTTC. Residues: CASSFGGRLIYNEQFF.

The chain is built from TRBV6-5 and TRBJ1-2, with D perhaps TRBD1 (6 bases). V shed 5 bases and J shed 5 bases, with 18 bases lying between them. The CDR3 is 15 residues long. In germline, CDR1 is MNHEY, CDR2 SVGAGI. The CDR3 loop is CASSLGGAGAYGYTF. The CDR3 region has the DNA TGTGCCAGCAGTCTGGGGGGGGCCGGTGCGTATGGCTACACCTTC.

The gene calls are TRBV25-1 and TRBJ1-2; the D gene is possibly TRBD1 (5 bases). The V end lost 1 base, the J end lost 2 bases, and 8 bases lay between the germline ends. The CDR3 spans 14 residues. Germline V gives CDR1 MGHDK, CDR2 SYGVNS. The CDR3 loop reads CASSEWDGNYGYTF. Written as DNA, the CDR3 is TGTGCCAGCAGTGAATGGGACGGAAACTATGGCTACACCTTC.

The V and J genes are TRBV11-2 and TRBJ1-1; 8 bases line up with TRBD1. V gave up 5 bases and J gave up 5 bases; unmatched junction bases: 13. Germline values: CDR1 SGHAT, CDR2 FQNNGV. This CDR3 comprises 16 residues. DNA of the CDR3: TGTGCCAGCAGCCTCGGTGGACAGGGAGTAAGGACTGAAGCTTTCTTT. Translation: CASSLGGQGVRTEAFF.

This chain uses TRBV9 with TRBJ2-7, with D perhaps matching TRBD2 (6 bases). Trimming shortened V by 0 bases and J by 4 bases, and 11 bases separated the two germline ends. This CDR3 has 14 amino acids. From germline, CDR1 is SGDLS and CDR2 YYNGEE. The CDR3 DNA is TGTGCCAGCAGCGTAGTGTCAGGGACTTACGAGCAGTACTTC. It encodes CASSVVSGTYEQYF.

The rearrangement joins TRBV15 to TRBJ2-5; D not resolved. V lost 5 bases and J 4 bases, leaving 11 bases between the germline ends. The CDR3 runs to 13 residues. CDR1 LNHNV and CDR2 YYDKDF come from the germline V gene (reference sequence). This chain's CDR3 is CATSGASAETQYF. CDR3 DNA: TGTGCCACCAGCGGAGCTAGTGCAGAGACCCAGTACTTC.

The CDR3 loop reads CASSLRPMNTEAFF. The CDR3 DNA reads TGTGCCAGCAGCTTAAGGCCGATGAACACTGAAGCTTTCTTT. This chain joins TRBV11-2 and TRBJ1-1; D gene uncertain. The V and J ends lost 2 bases and 0 bases respectively, with 7 bases between them. The CDR3 runs 14 residues. Looked up from germline, CDR1 is SGHAT and CDR2 is FQNNGV.